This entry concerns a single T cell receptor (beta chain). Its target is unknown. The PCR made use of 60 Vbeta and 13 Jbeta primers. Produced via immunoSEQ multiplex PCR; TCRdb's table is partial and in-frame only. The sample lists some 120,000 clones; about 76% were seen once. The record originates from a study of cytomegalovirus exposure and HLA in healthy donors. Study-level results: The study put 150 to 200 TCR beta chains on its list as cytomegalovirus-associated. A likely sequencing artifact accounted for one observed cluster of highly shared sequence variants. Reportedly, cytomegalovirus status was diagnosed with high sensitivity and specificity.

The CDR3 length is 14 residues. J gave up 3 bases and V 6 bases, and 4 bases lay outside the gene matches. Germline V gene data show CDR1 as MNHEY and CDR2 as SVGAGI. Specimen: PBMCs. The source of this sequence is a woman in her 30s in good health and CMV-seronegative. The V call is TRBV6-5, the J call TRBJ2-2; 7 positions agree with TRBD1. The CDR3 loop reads CASRTGPYTGELFF. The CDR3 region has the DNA TGTGCCAGCAGGACAGGGCCCTACACCGGGGAGCTGTTTTTT.